Described below is a single T cell receptor beta chain sequence and its context. What it recognizes is unknown. The data belong to a study of T cell responses to AZD1222 COVID-19 vaccine. This table comes from immunoSEQ multiplex PCR, and its TCRdb copy is limited to in-frame clones, with some not included. The sample yields tens of thousands of clones, approximately 90% seen once. Study-level results: Spike regions recognized by vaccine-associated CD4 TCRs spanned the protein, led by 160-218 and 743-854. Donors were mostly white British, more females; clonal diversity possibly underestimated. Two AZD1222 administrations were followed by greater Spike-specific TCR breadth and depth.

Trimming cost V 6 bases and J 13 bases, with 15 bases left between them. There are 10 residues in the CDR3. Germline V gene data show CDR1 as DFQATT and CDR2 as SNEGSKA (reference sequence). The sequenced sample was peripheral blood, obtained 28 days after the second AZD1222 dose. The sequence was collected from an adult who received the AZD1222 COVID-19 vaccine. This chain joins TRBV20-1 and TRBJ1-2, with a tentative D call TRBD1 (5 bases). Here the CDR3 DNA reads TGCAGTGCCGTAGCCAGGGAGGTCACCTTC. Its translation: CSAVAREVTF.